The present T cell receptor (beta chain) was sequenced within a study of T cell repertoires in cytomegalovirus infection. One entry per CDR3 protein results from TCRdb running MiXCR on the reads. The sample has around 230,000 distinct CDR3 sequences, under 8.5% seen once. This clonotype was seen more than once but under ten times. CDR1 and CDR2 from the germline V gene are LNHDA and SQIVND (reference sequence). The CDR3 is 14 amino acids. V lost 8 bases to trimming and J lost 4 bases, with 17 bases between them. The chain couples TRBV19 to TRBJ1-1; D may be TRBD1 (5 bases). Source material: PBMCs. The origin of this receptor is a human donor in good health (CMV status not recorded). Some clones in this sample may be carry-over from other donors' samples. The CDR3 protein is CASGGAGISTEAFF. CDR3 bases: TGTGCCAGTGGAGGGGCCGGGATTAGCACTGAAGCTTTCTTT.